Each of the 16 T cell receptor beta chains below was sequenced from the same sample in a study of T cell repertoires in cytomegalovirus infection. TCRdb fed the reads into MiXCR, producing one record per CDR3 protein. Of about 450,000 distinct CDR3 sequences detected, roughly a third appear once; the ten largest clones hold around 15%. The sample was PBMCs. The receptors shown here come from a human donor in good health (CMV status not recorded). Some clones in this sample may be carry-over from other donors' samples.

On this clonotype itself: A single base separates this from a much larger clone, so it may be a read error. The rearrangement uses TRBV7-2 and TRBJ1-2; TRBD1 matches 7 bases. Germline values: CDR1 SGHTA, CDR2 FQGNSA. This CDR3 has 15 residues. CDR3 residues: CASSLAGGGNYVYTF. The CDR3 region has the DNA TGTGCCAGCAGCTTAGCAGGGGGCGGTAACTATGTCTACACCTTC.

This clonotype came up many times. The chain joins TRBV7-6 to TRBJ2-1; either TRBD1 or TRBD2 may supply D (5 bases each). From germline, CDR1 is SGHVS and CDR2 FNYEAQ. V shed 4 bases and J shed 9 bases, with 16 bases lying between them. CDR3 length: 14 amino acids. CDR3 sequence (DNA): TGTGCCAGCAGCTACGGGACGGGTGTTGTTGAGCAGTTCTTC. Protein: CASSYGTGVVEQFF.

This clonotype was counted only a few times. The CDR3 coding sequence is TGTGCCAGCAGCTTAGCCATAGCGGGGGGGCAAACAGATACGCAGTATTTT. This gives the protein CASSLAIAGGQTDTQYF. The chain recombines TRBV11-3 with TRBJ2-3; 11 bases agree with TRBD2. The CDR3 runs to 17 residues. Losses at the gene ends were 1 base for V and 3 bases for J; bases not matched to a gene: 6. CDR1 is SGHNT, CDR2 YENEEA, per germline. Drawing the rest from reference TRBV11-3 and TRBJ2-3, the complete variable domain is EAGVVQSPRYKIIEKKQPVAFWCNPISGHNTLYWYLQNLGQGPELLIRYENEEAVDDSQLPKDRFSAERLKGVDSTLKIQPAELGDSAVYLCASSLAIAGGQTDTQYFGPGTRLTVL.

This clonotype showed up just a few times. This chain joins TRBV11-1 and TRBJ1-4; D unresolved. CDR1 SGHAT and CDR2 FQDESV come from the germline V gene (reference sequence). The CDR3 is 16 amino acids. V lost 1 base and J lost 0, with 9 bases in between. The CDR3 bases are TGTGCCAGCAGCTTAGGTCTCCCGGCAACTAATGAAAAACTGTTTTTT. Its translation: CASSLGLPATNEKLFF. The full variable domain, rest sourced from reference TRBV11-1 and TRBJ1-4, is EAEVAQSPRYKITEKSQAVAFWCDPISGHATLYWYRQILGQGPELLVQFQDESVVDDSQLPKDRFSAERLKGVDSTLKIQPAELGDSAMYLCASSLGLPATNEKLFFGSGTQLSVL.

In its sample, this clonotype was seen a few times. The J gene is TRBJ2-1, the V gene TRBV13; D gene unclear. The germline CDR1 and CDR2 sequences are PRHDT and FYEKMQ (reference sequence). Trimming shortened V by 4 bases and J by 5 bases, and 15 bases separated the two germline ends. The CDR3 is made up of 15 amino acids. For the CDR3, the DNA is TGTGCCAGCAGCTCGAAACCAACACAAAACAATGAGCAGTTCTTC. Protein product: CASSSKPTQNNEQFF. The whole variable domain, filled in from reference TRBV13 and TRBJ2-1, reads AAGVIQSPRHLIKEKRETATLKCYPIPRHDTVYWYQQGPGQDPQFLISFYEKMQSDKGSIPDRFSAQQFSDYHSELNMSSLELGDSALYFCASSSKPTQNNEQFFGPGTRLTVL.

The table lists this clonotype with a few counts. This chain connects TRBV4-1 to TRBJ1-4; weak D call: TRBD1 (5 bases). The CDR3 is made up of 20 amino acids. Germline assignment: CDR1 MGHRA and CDR2 YSYEKL. Trimming removed 0 bases at V and 8 bases at J, with 28 bases between. CDR3 loop: CASSQETLGGTRAENEKLFF. In DNA, the CDR3 is TGCGCCAGCAGCCAAGAAACTTTGGGGGGGACCCGAGCCGAAAACGAAAAACTGTTTTTT.

This clonotype was counted at least ten times. J is TRBJ1-2 and V is TRBV7-2; D is possibly TRBD1 (5 bases). The CDR3 extends over 14 amino acids. Per germline, CDR1 SGHTA and CDR2 FQGNSA. Trimming took off 2 bases at V and 3 bases at J, with 10 bases between the two ends. The CDR3 nucleotides read TGTGCCAGCAGCTTACAGGGAATGGACTATGGCTACACCTTC. As protein: CASSLQGMDYGYTF.

Turning to this clonotype: Since a much larger clone is just one base distant, this may be a read error. The chain employs TRBV4-1 and TRBJ2-5; the D is unclear. Germline V gene data show CDR1 as MGHRA and CDR2 as YSYEKL. CDR3 length: 13 residues. The CDR3 here is CASSQEEQETQCF. CDR3 sequence (DNA): TGCGCCAGCAGCCAAGAGGAGCAAGAGACCCAGTGCTTC.

In this sample, this clonotype turned up a few times. The chain couples TRBV20-1 to TRBJ2-7; 10 bases are a match to TRBD2. Germline lookup yields CDR1 DFQATT and CDR2 SNEGSKA (reference sequence). Trimming removed 5 bases from V and 0 bases from J; junction bases left unmatched: 7. The CDR3 covers 15 residues. The CDR3 nucleotides are TGCAGTGCTCCACATAGCGGGGGGAGCTCCTACGAGCAGTACTTC. Translation gives CSAPHSGGSSYEQYF.

A note on this clonotype: The germline gene is not matched at one end of the junction; a read error may be the cause. V and J are TRBV10-1 and TRBJ2-1; D is possibly TRBD1 (6 bases). CDR3 length: 14 amino acids. The germline CDR1 and CDR2 sequences are WNHNN and SYGVQD (reference sequence). CDR3 nucleotides: TGCGCCAGCATTGAGAGGGGGTTAAACGCAGCTACGTTCTTC. Amino acids: CASIERGLNAATFF.

Concerning this clonotype: A single base separates this from a much larger clone, so it may be a read error. The rearrangement uses TRBV12-3 or TRBV12-4 and TRBJ2-3; a possible D gene is TRBD2 (6 bases). This CDR3 comprises 13 residues. CDR3 sequence (DNA): TGTGCCAACAGTTTGGAGGGCGCAGATACGCAGTATTTT. Translated, it gives CANSLEGADTQYF.

This clonotype was recorded many times. This chain links TRBV7-2 with TRBJ2-1, with D hard to call. V lost 4 bases to trimming and J lost 10 bases, with 14 bases between them. From germline, CDR1 is SGHTA and CDR2 FQGNSA. There are 13 residues in the CDR3. This CDR3 reads CASSSRSVEEQFF. In DNA, the CDR3 is TGTGCCAGCAGCTCCCGGTCTGTGGAGGAGCAGTTCTTC.

In this sample, this clonotype turned up many times. The V and J genes are TRBV7-7 and TRBJ2-2; perhaps D is TRBD1 or TRBD2 (6 bases each). Trimming cost V 5 bases and J 0 bases, with 16 bases left between them. CDR3 length: 17 residues. The germline CDR1 and CDR2 sequences are SSHAT and FNYEAQ (reference sequence). CDR3 region: CASSPRGGFANTGELFF. CDR3 DNA sequence: TGTGCCAGCAGCCCGAGAGGGGGGTTCGCGAACACCGGGGAGCTGTTTTTT.

V is TRBV11-2 and J is TRBJ2-6; weak D call: TRBD1 (6 bases). Germline-derived CDR1 and CDR2 are SGHAT and FQNNGV. The V end was cut by 5 bases, the J end by 0 bases, with 11 bases between. This CDR3 comprises 16 residues. CDR3 in DNA: TGTGCCAGCAGCAGAGGACAGATCTCTGGGGCCAACGTCCTGACTTTC. Translation: CASSRGQISGANVLTF.

This clonotype was picked up a small number of times. V gene TRBV11-2 combines with J gene TRBJ2-7; D unclear. The V gene lost 0 bases and the J gene lost 7 bases, with 10 bases spanning the gap. Germline-derived CDR1 and CDR2 are SGHAT and FQNNGV. The CDR3 contains 13 residues. The CDR3 DNA reads as TGTGCCAGCAGCTTAGACAGGCTGAGGGAGCAGTACTTC. Its protein product is CASSLDRLREQYF.

The rearrangement links TRBV12-3 or TRBV12-4 to TRBJ2-1; D tentatively reads TRBD1 or TRBD2 (6 bases each). The V and J ends lost 8 bases and 0 bases respectively, with 17 bases between them. The CDR3 is made up of 16 amino acids. The DNA for the CDR3 is TGTGCCAGCCTTAGGGTGGGGGGCAGCTCCTACAATGAGCAGTTCTTC. Translated: CASLRVGGSSYNEQFF.